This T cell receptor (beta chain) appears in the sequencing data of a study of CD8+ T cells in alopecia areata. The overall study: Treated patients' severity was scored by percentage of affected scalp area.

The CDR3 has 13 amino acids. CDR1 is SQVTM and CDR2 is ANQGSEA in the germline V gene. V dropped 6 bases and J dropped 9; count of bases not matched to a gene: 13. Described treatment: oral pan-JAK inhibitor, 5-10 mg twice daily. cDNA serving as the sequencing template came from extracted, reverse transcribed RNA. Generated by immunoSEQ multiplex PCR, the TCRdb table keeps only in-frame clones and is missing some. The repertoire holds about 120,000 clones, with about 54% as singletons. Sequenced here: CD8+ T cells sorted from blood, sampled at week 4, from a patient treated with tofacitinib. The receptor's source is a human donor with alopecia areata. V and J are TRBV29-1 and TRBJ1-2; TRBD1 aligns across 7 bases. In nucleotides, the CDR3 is TGCAGCGTCGACGGGACAGCTCTTGGTAGCTACACCTTC. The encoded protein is CSVDGTALGSYTF.